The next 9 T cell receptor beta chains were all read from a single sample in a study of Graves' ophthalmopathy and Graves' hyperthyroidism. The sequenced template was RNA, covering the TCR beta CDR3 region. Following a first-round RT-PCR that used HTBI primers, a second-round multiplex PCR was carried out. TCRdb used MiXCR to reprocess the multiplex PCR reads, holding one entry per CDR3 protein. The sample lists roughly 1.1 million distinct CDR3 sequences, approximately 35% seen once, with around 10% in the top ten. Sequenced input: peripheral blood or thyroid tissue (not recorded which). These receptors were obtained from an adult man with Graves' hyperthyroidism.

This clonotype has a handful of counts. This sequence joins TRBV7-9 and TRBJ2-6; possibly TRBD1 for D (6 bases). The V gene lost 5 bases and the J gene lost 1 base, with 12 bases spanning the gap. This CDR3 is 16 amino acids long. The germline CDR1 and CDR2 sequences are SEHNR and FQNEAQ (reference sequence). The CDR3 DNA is TGTGCCAGCAGCCCAACCGGGACATCTGGGGCCAACGTCCTGACTTTC. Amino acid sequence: CASSPTGTSGANVLTF.

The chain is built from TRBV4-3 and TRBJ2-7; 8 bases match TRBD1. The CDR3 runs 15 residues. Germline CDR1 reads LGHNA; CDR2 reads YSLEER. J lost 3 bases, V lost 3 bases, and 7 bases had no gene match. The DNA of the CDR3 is TGCGCCAGCAGCCAGGGAGGACAGGGAAACTACGAGCAGTACTTC. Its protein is CASSQGGQGNYEQYF.

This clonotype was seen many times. The CDR3 region is CASRPTYEQYF. CDR3 bases: TGTGCCAGCAGGCCAACCTACGAGCAGTACTTC. The V call is TRBV2, the J call TRBJ2-7; D not certain. In germline, CDR1 is SNHLY, CDR2 FYNNEI. V lost 6 bases and J 2 bases, leaving 5 bases between the germline ends. This CDR3 has 11 amino acids.

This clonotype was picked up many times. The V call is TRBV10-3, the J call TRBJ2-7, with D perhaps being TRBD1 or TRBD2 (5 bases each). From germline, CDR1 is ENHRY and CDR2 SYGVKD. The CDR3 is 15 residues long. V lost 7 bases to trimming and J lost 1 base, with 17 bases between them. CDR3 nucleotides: TGTGCCATCACTTCTGGGGTGGGGGAGTCCTACGAGCAGTACTTC. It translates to CAITSGVGESYEQYF.

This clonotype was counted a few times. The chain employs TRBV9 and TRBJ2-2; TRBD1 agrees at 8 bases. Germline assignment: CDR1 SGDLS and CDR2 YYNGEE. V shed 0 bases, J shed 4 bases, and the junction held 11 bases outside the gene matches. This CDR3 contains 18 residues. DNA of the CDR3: TGTGCCAGCAGCGTAGCTTCGGGCGGACAGGGAGCCACCGGGGAGCTGTTTTTT. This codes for CASSVASGGQGATGELFF.

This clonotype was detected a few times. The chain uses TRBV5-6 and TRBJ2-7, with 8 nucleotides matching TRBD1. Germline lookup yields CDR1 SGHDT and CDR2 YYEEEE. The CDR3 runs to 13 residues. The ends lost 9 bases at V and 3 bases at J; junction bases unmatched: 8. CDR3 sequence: CATTGTGYYEQYF. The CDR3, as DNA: TGTGCCACCACCGGGACAGGATACTACGAGCAGTACTTC.

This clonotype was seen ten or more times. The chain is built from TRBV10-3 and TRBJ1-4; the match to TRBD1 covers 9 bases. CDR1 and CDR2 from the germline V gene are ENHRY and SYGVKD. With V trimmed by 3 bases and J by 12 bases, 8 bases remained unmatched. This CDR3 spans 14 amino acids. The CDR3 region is CAISDPGQGLELFF. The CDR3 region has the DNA TGTGCCATCAGTGATCCGGGACAGGGTTTGGAACTGTTTTTT.

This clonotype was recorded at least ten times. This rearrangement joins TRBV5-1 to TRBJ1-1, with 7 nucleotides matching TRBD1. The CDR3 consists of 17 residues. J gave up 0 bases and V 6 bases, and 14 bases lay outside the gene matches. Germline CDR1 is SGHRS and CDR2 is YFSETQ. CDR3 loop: CASNKTPGQQMNTEAFF. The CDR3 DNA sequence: TGCGCCAGCAACAAAACCCCGGGACAGCAAATGAACACTGAAGCTTTCTTT.

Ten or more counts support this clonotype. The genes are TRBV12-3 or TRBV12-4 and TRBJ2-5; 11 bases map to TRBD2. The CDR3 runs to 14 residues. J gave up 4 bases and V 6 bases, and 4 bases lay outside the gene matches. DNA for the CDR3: TGTGCCAGCAGAGTAGCGGGAGGGGGAGAGACCCAGTACTTC. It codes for CASRVAGGGETQYF.